Detailed here is one TCR beta chain. What it binds is unknown. The sample belongs to a study of shared clonotypes between healthy human individuals. The wider study: The donors, two women and three men, were aged 18 to 49.

The ends lost 5 bases at V and 10 bases at J; junction bases unmatched: 8. The CDR3 is made up of 14 amino acids. Germline loops: CDR1 MNHNY, CDR2 SVGAGI (reference sequence). This table comes from immunoSEQ multiplex PCR, and its TCRdb copy is limited to in-frame clones, with some not included. The sample carries under 1,100,000 clones, about 84% recorded once. Study results and limitations: Incomplete sequencing of sorted subsets was indicated by rarefaction despite large depth.

The J gene is TRBJ1-4, the V gene TRBV6-6, with 9 bases aligning to TRBD1. Material for sequencing was memory CD4+ T cells from PBMCs. Subset denoted: CD45RA-negative fraction. This TCR was recovered from a man between 18 and 29 years old in good health. Some clones in this sample may be carry-over from other donors' samples. The CDR3, as DNA: TGTGCCAGCAGTCAACTACCGGGACAGGGAAAACTGTTTTTT. As protein: CASSQLPGQGKLFF.